These T cell receptor beta chains were read from a single sample in a study of T cell responses to AZD1222 COVID-19 vaccine. The data were produced by immunoSEQ multiplex PCR, yet TCRdb's version contains in-frame clones alone and is incomplete. Of about 170,000 clones in the sample, about 90% are singletons; the top ten hold around 2.6%. Sequences were derived from peripheral blood, sampled on day 0 of AZD1222 vaccination. The receptors originated from an adult in good health. CDR3s include the opening cysteine and the closing phenylalanine or tryptophan. A D gene is named only where the DNA matches it firmly. The size of a clone is reported for some rows only, either as once, few or many, or as a class for expanded clones.

V	D	J	size	DNA	CDR3
TRBV7-6	-	TRBJ2-7	-	TGTGCCAGCAGCTCCGGAGGGCTAGCCAAAGCGTACGAGCAGTACTTC	CASSSGGLAKAYEQYF
TRBV5-1	TRBD2	TRBJ2-1	once	TGCGCCAGCAGCTTTCAGGCTAGCGGGAGAGGTGAGCAGTTCTTC	CASSFQASGRGEQFF
TRBV2	-	TRBJ1-5	-	TGTGCCAGCACCACGCTAAGCTCGGTTCAGCCCCAGCATTTT	CASTTLSSVQPQHF
TRBV3-1/TRBV3-2	-	TRBJ1-1	-	TGTGCCAGCAGCCCCAGGGGAACGGGGAACACTGAAGCTTTCTTT	CASSPRGTGNTEAFF
TRBV3-1/TRBV3-2	-	TRBJ2-7	-	TGTGCCAGCAGCCAAAACCTTCCCTCCTACGAGCAGTACTTC	CASSQNLPSYEQYF
TRBV30	-	TRBJ2-1	-	TGTGCCTGGAGTGGATACAATGAGCAGTTCTTC	CAWSGYNEQFF
TRBV7-8	-	TRBJ1-2	-	TGTGCCAGCAGCTTAGGACTCAGGAGTAACTATGGCTACACCTTC	CASSLGLRSNYGYTF
TRBV7-9	TRBD2	TRBJ2-7	once	TGTGCCAGCAGCTTAGACGGGAGGGTCGAGCAGTACTTC	CASSLDGRVEQYF
TRBV6-5	-	TRBJ2-7	-	TGTGCCAGCAGTTACTCGAAACGCGCCTCCTCCTACGAGCAGTACTTC	CASSYSKRASSYEQYF
TRBV3-1/TRBV3-2	-	TRBJ1-2	once	TGTGCCAGCAGCCAAGAGGGACACGGAAACTATGGCTACACCTTC	CASSQEGHGNYGYTF
TRBV30	-	TRBJ1-1	-	TGTGCCTGGAGTGACCCCCGGGGCACTAGATACACTGAAGCTTTCTTT	CAWSDPRGTRYTEAFF
TRBV4-1	-	TRBJ2-1	-	TGCGCCAGCAGCCAAGTTCGGGGAGGCTACAATGAGCAGTTCTTC	CASSQVRGGYNEQFF
TRBV27	-	TRBJ1-1	-	TGTGCCAGCAGTACAGGACTGATGAACACTGAAGCTTTCTTT	CASSTGLMNTEAFF
TRBV6-1	TRBD1	TRBJ1-2	-	TGTGCCAGCAGTGAGACAGGGGGCCGGGTCTATGGCTACACCTTC	CASSETGGRVYGYTF
TRBV9	TRBD2	TRBJ2-1	-	TGTGCCAGCAGCGATGGACTAGCGGGGGTATACAATGAGCAGTTCTTC	CASSDGLAGVYNEQFF
TRBV18	-	TRBJ2-7	-	TGTGCCAGCTCACCCCGGGACGGGAGCTCCTACGAGCAGTACTTC	CASSPRDGSSYEQYF
TRBV5-8	-	TRBJ2-5	-	TGTGCCAGCAGCCACCGGGACTTCCAAGAGACCCAGTACTTC	CASSHRDFQETQYF
TRBV5-1	-	TRBJ1-3	-	TGCGCCAGCAGCTTCGACGGAGCACGCTCTGGAAACACCATATATTTT	CASSFDGARSGNTIYF
TRBV15	-	TRBJ1-3	-	TGTGCCACCAGCAGAATGGAGGGGAGGAGCTCTGGAAACACCATATATTTT	CATSRMEGRSSGNTIYF
TRBV27	-	TRBJ2-1	-	TGTGCCAGCAGTTTATCCGGCGGCCGGTACAATGAGCAGTTCTTC	CASSLSGGRYNEQFF
TRBV2	-	TRBJ2-2	-	TGTGCCAGCAGTGAGGAACAGGGCACCGGGGAGCTGTTTTTT	CASSEEQGTGELFF
TRBV5-6	TRBD1	TRBJ1-1	-	TGTGCCAGCAGCCCCAGACAGGGGCACACTGAAGCTTTCTTT	CASSPRQGHTEAFF
TRBV10-3	TRBD1	TRBJ1-2	-	TGTGCCATCAATAAATTGACAGGACAGGGCCGAAACTATGGCTACACCTTC	CAINKLTGQGRNYGYTF
TRBV20-1	-	TRBJ1-1	-	TGCAGTGCTAGAGGGGCTTTCTTT	CSARGAFF
TRBV7-2	-	TRBJ1-1	-	TGTGCCAGCAGCCGATACAGGAACACTGAAGCTTTCTTT	CASSRYRNTEAFF
TRBV2	-	TRBJ1-1	-	TGTGCCAGTATAGACAGTCCGAACACTGAAGCTTTCTTT	CASIDSPNTEAFF
TRBV2	-	TRBJ2-7	-	TGTGCCAGCAGTGTGGTGAGCTACGAGCAGTACTTC	CASSVVSYEQYF
TRBV6-5	-	TRBJ1-5	-	TGTGCCAGCCTTATGACAGTACATAGCAATCAGCCCCAGCATTTT	CASLMTVHSNQPQHF
TRBV12-3/TRBV12-4	TRBD1	TRBJ1-1	-	TGTGCCAGCAGACGACAGGGATTCACTGAAGCTTTCTTT	CASRRQGFTEAFF
TRBV29-1	-	TRBJ1-4	-	TGCAGCGTGGAGATGGTGGGAACTAATGAAAAACTGTTTTTT	CSVEMVGTNEKLFF
TRBV5-1	TRBD1	TRBJ2-7	once	TGCGCCAGCAGCTTGGGACAGGGGAGCTACGAGCAGTACTTC	CASSLGQGSYEQYF
TRBV5-1	-	TRBJ2-1	-	TGCGCCAGCAGCTTGGGACAAGAGTACAATGAGCAGTTCTTC	CASSLGQEYNEQFF
TRBV5-4	-	TRBJ2-3	-	TGTGCCAGCAGCTTGAAGGTAGCGTCCCCCACAGATACGCAGTATTTT	CASSLKVASPTDTQYF
TRBV28	-	TRBJ1-5	-	TGTGCCAGCAGATTACTAACCGGGACCCAGCAGCCCCAGCATTTT	CASRLLTGTQQPQHF
TRBV18	-	TRBJ1-2	once	TGTGCCAGCTCACCAAGACAGACGACTAACTATGGCTACACCTTC	CASSPRQTTNYGYTF
TRBV5-1	-	TRBJ2-7	once	TGCGCCAGCAGCTCGAATACCTACGAGCAGTACTTC	CASSSNTYEQYF
TRBV5-1	TRBD2	TRBJ2-7	-	TGCGCCAGCAGCTTAACGACTAGCGTCTACGAGCAGTACTTC	CASSLTTSVYEQYF
TRBV2	TRBD1	TRBJ1-2	-	TGTGCCAGCAGACTAACAGGGGGAAGCGGCGGCTACACCTTC	CASRLTGGSGGYTF
TRBV11-2	-	TRBJ1-2	-	TGTGCCAGCAGCTTGGGGGTCGGTGGCTACACCTTC	CASSLGVGGYTF
TRBV2	-	TRBJ1-5	-	TGTGCCAGCAGTGAAGATTTTGGGCGGTTGAATCAGCCCCAGCATTTT	CASSEDFGRLNQPQHF
TRBV21-1	-	TRBJ2-7	few	TGTGCCAGCAGCAACCGAGGGTCTAGCGGGAGCTACGAGCAGTACTTC	CASSNRGSSGSYEQYF
TRBV15	-	TRBJ2-7	-	TGTGCCACCAGCAGAGATAGGGGGGACTACGAGCAGTACTTC	CATSRDRGDYEQYF
TRBV7-8	-	TRBJ2-4	-	TGTGCCAGCAGCTTAGACGGGAGAGCCAAAAACATTCAGTACTTC	CASSLDGRAKNIQYF
TRBV27	-	TRBJ2-1	-	TGTGCCAGCAGTTTGACAGTTGCCCGTAAAAATGAGCAGTTCTTC	CASSLTVARKNEQFF
TRBV9	-	TRBJ2-1	-	TGTGCCAGCAGCCCTCTCCGCAGTTCCTACAATGAGCAGTTCTTC	CASSPLRSSYNEQFF
TRBV28	TRBD1	TRBJ2-1	-	TGTGCCAGCTCGGGACAGCCGTACAATGAGCAGTTCTTC	CASSGQPYNEQFF
TRBV5-8	TRBD1	TRBJ2-7	-	TGTGCCAGCAGCTTTGGCCCCGGGACAGCTTCCTACGAGCAGTACTTC	CASSFGPGTASYEQYF
TRBV6-2/TRBV6-3	TRBD2	TRBJ2-3	-	TGTGCCAGCAGCATACCCCCTGCGGGAGGGCCCACAGATACGCAGTATTTT	CASSIPPAGGPTDTQYF
TRBV19	TRBD1	TRBJ2-7	-	TGTGCCAGTAGTAGACAGGGGGCTGACGAGCAGTACTTC	CASSRQGADEQYF
TRBV20-1	-	TRBJ2-1	-	TGCAGTGCTCGGGACTCCCGACCGGAGTTCTTC	CSARDSRPEFF
TRBV12-3/TRBV12-4	-	TRBJ1-2	-	TGTGCCAGCAGTTTTACGGGAAACTATGGCTACACCTTC	CASSFTGNYGYTF
TRBV19	-	TRBJ1-1	-	TGTGCCAGTACCCAGTGGGGGGCCGGGGCTGAAGCTTTCTTT	CASTQWGAGAEAFF
TRBV2	TRBD1	TRBJ1-5	-	TGTGCCAGCAAGCTGGGACAGGGGAGGGCTCAGCCCCAGCATTTT	CASKLGQGRAQPQHF
TRBV10-3	TRBD1	TRBJ2-3	-	TGTGCCATCAGTGGCTTCTTAGGGACAGCCTCCACAGATACGCAGTATTTT	CAISGFLGTASTDTQYF
TRBV5-5	TRBD2	TRBJ2-3	-	TGTGCCAGCAGCTTTCTACTAGCGGGGAGCACAGATACGCAGTATTTT	CASSFLLAGSTDTQYF
TRBV15	TRBD1	TRBJ1-6	-	TGTGCCACCAGCGATAGGGGGGACAGGGGTTCACCCCTCCACTTT	CATSDRGDRGSPLHF
TRBV23-1	-	TRBJ1-1	-	TGCGCCAGCAAAGAGGGGACCTCGATGAACACTGAAGCTTTCTTT	CASKEGTSMNTEAFF
TRBV2	-	TRBJ2-3	-	TGTGCCAGCAGAGCCACAGATACGCAGTATTTT	CASRATDTQYF